This T cell receptor beta chain was sequenced for a study of PD-L1 blockade in urothelial cancer. Looking at the study overall: At 3 weeks after treatment start (second dose) and again at 6 weeks, blood was analyzed.

This clone was detected once. From germline, CDR1 is MDHEN and CDR2 SYDVKM. V lost 3 bases and J 9 bases, leaving 12 bases between the germline ends. The CDR3 extends over 12 amino acids. As for time point: pretreatment peripheral blood. Method: immunoSEQ multiplex PCR; TCRdb's copy keeps in-frame clones and lacks some. The table records 70,000 to 95,000 clones, 70% to 90% of them present only once. The TCR sequence derives from an elderly woman with urothelial cancer. The sample was PBMCs, taken around atezolizumab (anti-PD-L1) treatment. The gene calls are TRBV28 and TRBJ2-7; perhaps TRBD1 as D (6 bases). CDR3 coding DNA: TGTGCCAGCAGTTTGAATACAGGGTGGCAGTACTTC. Its protein product is CASSLNTGWQYF. The entire variable domain, with the rest obtained from reference TRBV28 and TRBJ2-7, is as follows: DVKVTQSSRYLVKRTGEKVFLECVQDMDHENMFWYRQDPGLGLRLIYFSYDVKMKEKGDIPEGYSVSREKKERFSLILESASTNQTSMYLCASSLNTGWQYFGPGTRLTVT.